Given below is one T cell receptor beta chain in context. V lost 7 bases and J lost 7, with 11 bases in between. The CDR3 contains 13 residues. Germline-derived CDR1 and CDR2 are LNHDA and SQIVND (reference sequence). The repertoire was sequenced with immunoSEQ multiplex PCR; TCRdb's copy has only in-frame clones and lacks some. Among just under 150,000 clones listed, more than 70% were seen once. The data belong to a study of T cell responses to AZD1222 COVID-19 vaccine. The sequence derives from an adult who received the AZD1222 COVID-19 vaccine. The sequenced sample was peripheral blood, obtained 28 days after the second AZD1222 dose. The chain links TRBV19 to TRBJ1-6; D possibly corresponds to TRBD1 (5 bases). The CDR3 coding sequence is TGTGCCAGTAAATACGGGGCAAATTCACCCCTCCACTTT. Amino acids: CASKYGANSPLHF. The whole variable domain, remainder taken from reference TRBV19 and TRBJ1-6, is DGGITQSPKYLFRKEGQNVTLSCEQNLNHDAMYWYRQDPGQGLRLIYYSQIVNDFQKGDIAEGYSVSREKKESFPLTVTSAQKNPTAFYLCASKYGANSPLHFGNGTRLTVT.